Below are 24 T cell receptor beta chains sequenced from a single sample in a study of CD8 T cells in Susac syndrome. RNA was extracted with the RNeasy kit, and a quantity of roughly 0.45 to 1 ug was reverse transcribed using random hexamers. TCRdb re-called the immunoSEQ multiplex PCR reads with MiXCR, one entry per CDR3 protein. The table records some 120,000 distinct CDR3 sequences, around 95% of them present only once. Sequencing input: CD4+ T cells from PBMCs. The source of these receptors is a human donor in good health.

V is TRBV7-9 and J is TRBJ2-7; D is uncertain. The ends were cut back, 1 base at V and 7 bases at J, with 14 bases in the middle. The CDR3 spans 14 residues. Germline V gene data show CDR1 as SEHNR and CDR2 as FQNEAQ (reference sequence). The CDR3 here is CASSLGLFPGEQYF. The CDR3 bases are TGTGCCAGCAGCTTAGGGCTATTTCCTGGGGAGCAGTACTTC. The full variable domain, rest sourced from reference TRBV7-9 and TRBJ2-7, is DTGVSQNPRHKITKRGQNVTFRCDPISEHNRLYWYRQTLGQGPEFLTYFQNEAQLEKSRLLSDRFSAERPKGSFSTLEIQRTEQGDSAMYLCASSLGLFPGEQYFGPGTRLTVT.

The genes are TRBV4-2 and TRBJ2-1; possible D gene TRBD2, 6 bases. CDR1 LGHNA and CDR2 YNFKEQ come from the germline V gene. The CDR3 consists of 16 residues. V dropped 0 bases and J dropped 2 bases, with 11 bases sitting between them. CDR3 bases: TGTGCCAGCAGCCAAGATCTCCAGCGGGCCTACAATGAGCAGTTCTTC. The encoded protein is CASSQDLQRAYNEQFF.

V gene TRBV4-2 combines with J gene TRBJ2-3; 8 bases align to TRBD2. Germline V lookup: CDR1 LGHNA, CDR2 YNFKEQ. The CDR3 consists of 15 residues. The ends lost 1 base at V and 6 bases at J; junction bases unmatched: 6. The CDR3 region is CASSQAGGSRDTQYF. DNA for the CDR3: TGTGCCAGCAGCCAAGCGGGAGGGTCCCGCGATACGCAGTATTTT.

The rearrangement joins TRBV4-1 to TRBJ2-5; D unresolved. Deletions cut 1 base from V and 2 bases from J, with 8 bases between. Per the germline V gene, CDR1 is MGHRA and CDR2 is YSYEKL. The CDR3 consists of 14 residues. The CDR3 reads CASSQARPQETQYF. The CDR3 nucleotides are TGCGCCAGCAGCCAAGCCCGACCTCAAGAGACCCAGTACTTC.

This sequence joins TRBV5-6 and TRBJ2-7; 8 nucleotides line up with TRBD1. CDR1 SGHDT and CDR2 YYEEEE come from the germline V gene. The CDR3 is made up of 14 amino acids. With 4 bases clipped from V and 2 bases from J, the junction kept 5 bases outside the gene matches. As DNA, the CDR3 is TGTGCCAGCAGCCAGGGGGCGCGGACCTACGAGCAGTACTTC. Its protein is CASSQGARTYEQYF.

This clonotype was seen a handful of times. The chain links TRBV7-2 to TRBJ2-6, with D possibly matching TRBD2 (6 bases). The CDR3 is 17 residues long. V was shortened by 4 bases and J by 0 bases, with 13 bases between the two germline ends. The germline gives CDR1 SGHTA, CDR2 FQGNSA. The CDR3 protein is CASSSPIAVSGANVLTF. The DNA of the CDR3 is TGTGCCAGCAGCTCCCCCATAGCGGTCTCTGGGGCCAACGTCCTGACTTTC. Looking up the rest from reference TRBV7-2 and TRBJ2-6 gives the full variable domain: GAGVSQSPSNKVTEKGKDVELRCDPISGHTALYWYRQSLGQGLEFLIYFQGNSAPDKSGLPSDRFSAERTGGSVSTLTIQRTQQEDSAVYLCASSSPIAVSGANVLTFGAGSRLTVL.

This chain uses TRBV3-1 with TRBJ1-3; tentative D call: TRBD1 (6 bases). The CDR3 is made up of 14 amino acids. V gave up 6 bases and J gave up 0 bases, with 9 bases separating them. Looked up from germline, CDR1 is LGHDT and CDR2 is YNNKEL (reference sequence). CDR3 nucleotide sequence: TGTGCCAGCAGTCGGGGGCACTCTGGAAACACCATATATTTT. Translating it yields CASSRGHSGNTIYF.

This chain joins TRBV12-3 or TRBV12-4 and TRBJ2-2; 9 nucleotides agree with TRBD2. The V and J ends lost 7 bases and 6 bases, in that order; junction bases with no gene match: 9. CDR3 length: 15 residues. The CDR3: CASTGVAGVPGELFF. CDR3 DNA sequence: TGTGCCAGCACTGGGGTAGCGGGAGTGCCCGGGGAGCTGTTTTTT.

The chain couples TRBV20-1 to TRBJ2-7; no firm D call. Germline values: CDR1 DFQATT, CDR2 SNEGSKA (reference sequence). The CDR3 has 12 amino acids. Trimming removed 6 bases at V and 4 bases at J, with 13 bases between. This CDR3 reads CSARFLRYEQYF. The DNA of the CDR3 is TGCAGTGCCAGGTTTTTGCGGTACGAGCAGTACTTC.

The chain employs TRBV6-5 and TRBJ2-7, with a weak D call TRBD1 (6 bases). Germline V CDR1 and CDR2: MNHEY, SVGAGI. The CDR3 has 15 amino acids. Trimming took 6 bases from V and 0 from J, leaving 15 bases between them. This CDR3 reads CASRRRTESSYEQYF. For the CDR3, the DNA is TGTGCCAGCAGACGACGGACAGAGAGCTCCTACGAGCAGTACTTC.

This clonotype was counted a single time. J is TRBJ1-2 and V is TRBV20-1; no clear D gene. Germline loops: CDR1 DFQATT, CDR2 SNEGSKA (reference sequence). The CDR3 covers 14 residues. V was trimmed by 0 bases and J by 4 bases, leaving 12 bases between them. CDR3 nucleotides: TGCAGTGCTAGAGATATCGGCCGTTCCTATGGCTACACCTTC. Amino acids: CSARDIGRSYGYTF.

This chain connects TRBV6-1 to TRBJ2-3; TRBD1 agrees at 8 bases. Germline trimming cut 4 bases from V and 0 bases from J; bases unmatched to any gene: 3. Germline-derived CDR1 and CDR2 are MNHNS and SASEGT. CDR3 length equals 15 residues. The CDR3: CASSGQGTSTDTQYF. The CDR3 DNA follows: TGTGCCAGCAGTGGACAGGGGACTAGCACAGATACGCAGTATTTT.

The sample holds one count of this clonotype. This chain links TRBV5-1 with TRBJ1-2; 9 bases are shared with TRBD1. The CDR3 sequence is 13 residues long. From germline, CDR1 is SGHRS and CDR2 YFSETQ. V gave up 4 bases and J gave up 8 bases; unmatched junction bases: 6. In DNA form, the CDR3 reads TGCGCCAGCAGCGTGGGACAGGGTCGGGGCTACACCTTC. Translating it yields CASSVGQGRGYTF.

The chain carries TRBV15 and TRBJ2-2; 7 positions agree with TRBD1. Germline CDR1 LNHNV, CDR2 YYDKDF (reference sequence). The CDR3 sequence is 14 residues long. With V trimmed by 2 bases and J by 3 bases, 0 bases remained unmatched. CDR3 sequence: CATSRQGDTGELFF. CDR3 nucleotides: TGTGCCACCAGCAGACAGGGGGACACCGGGGAGCTGTTTTTT.

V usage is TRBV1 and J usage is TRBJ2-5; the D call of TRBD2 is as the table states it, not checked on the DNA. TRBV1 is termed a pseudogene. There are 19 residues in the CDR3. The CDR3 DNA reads TGCACCAGCAGTCGTAAGGCCGGGACTAGCGGGAGGGCCTATGAGACCCAGTACTTC. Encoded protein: CTSSRKAGTSGRAYETQYF.

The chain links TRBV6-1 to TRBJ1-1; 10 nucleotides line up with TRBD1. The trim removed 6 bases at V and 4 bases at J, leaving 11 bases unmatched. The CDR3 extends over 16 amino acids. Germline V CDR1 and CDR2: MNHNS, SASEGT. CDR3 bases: TGTGCCAGCAGCCAAGGACAGGGGGGCTGGCTCACTGAAGCTTTCTTT. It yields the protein CASSQGQGGWLTEAFF.

CDR3 DNA: TGTGCCACCAGTGATCCGGTAGCGGGAGAGGCAGATACGCAGTATTTT. Protein product: CATSDPVAGEADTQYF. V usage is TRBV24-1 and J usage is TRBJ2-3; 9 nucleotides align to TRBD2. Germline V gene data show CDR1 as KGHDR and CDR2 as SFDVKD. CDR3 size: 16 residues. V dropped 3 bases and J dropped 4; count of bases not matched to a gene: 7.

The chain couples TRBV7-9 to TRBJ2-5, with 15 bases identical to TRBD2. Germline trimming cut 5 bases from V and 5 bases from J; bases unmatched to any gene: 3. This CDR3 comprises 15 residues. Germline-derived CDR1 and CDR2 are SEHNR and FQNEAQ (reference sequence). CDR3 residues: CASSRTSGRAETQYF. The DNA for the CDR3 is TGTGCCAGCAGCCGGACTAGCGGGAGGGCCGAGACCCAGTACTTC.

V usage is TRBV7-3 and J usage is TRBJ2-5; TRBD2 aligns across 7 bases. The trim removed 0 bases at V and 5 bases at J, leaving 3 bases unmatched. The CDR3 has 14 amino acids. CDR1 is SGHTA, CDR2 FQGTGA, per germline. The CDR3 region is CASSLTGGEETQYF. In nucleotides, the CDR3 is TGTGCCAGCAGCTTAACTGGGGGGGAGGAGACCCAGTACTTC.

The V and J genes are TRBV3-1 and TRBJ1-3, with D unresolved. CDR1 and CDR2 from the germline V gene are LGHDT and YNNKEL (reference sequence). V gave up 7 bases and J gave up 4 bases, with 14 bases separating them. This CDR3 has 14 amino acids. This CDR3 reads CASMTAGVGNTIYF. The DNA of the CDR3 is TGTGCCAGCATGACGGCGGGAGTGGGAAACACCATATATTTT.

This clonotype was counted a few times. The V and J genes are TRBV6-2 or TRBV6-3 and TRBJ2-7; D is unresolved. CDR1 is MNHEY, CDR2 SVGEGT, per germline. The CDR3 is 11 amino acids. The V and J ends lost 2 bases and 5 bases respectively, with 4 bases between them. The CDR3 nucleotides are TGTGCCAGCAGTTACACCCACGAGCAGTACTTC. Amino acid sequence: CASSYTHEQYF.

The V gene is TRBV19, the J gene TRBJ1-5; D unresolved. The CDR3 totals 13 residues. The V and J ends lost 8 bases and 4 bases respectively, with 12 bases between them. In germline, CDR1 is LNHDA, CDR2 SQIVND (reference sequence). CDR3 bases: TGTGCCAGTTCGGACCCCCAGAATCAGCCCCAGCATTTT. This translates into CASSDPQNQPQHF.

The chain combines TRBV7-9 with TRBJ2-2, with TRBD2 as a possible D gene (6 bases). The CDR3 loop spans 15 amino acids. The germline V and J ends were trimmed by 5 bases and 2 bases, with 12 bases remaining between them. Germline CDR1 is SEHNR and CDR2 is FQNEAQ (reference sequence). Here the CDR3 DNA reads TGTGCCAGCAGCCCCCTAGCGATTAACACCGGGGAGCTGTTTTTT. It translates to CASSPLAINTGELFF.

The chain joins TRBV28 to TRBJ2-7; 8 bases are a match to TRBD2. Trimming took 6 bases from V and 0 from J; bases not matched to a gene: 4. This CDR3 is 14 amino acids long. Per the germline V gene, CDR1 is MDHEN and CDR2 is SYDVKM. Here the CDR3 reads CASRSSGSSYEQYF. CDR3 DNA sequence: TGTGCCAGCAGGTCGAGCGGGAGCTCCTACGAGCAGTACTTC.